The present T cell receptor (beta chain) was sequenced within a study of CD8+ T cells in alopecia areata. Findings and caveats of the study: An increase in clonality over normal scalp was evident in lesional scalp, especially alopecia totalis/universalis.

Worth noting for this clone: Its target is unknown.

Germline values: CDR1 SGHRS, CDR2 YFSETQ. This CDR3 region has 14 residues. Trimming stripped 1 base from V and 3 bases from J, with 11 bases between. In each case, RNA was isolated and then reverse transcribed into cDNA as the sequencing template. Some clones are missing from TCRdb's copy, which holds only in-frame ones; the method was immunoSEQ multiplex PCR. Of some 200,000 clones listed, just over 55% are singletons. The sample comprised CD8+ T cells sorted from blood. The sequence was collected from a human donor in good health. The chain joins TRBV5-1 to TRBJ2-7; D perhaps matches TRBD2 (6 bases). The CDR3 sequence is CASSLTWGGYEQYF. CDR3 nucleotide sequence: TGCGCCAGCAGCTTGACCTGGGGAGGCTACGAGCAGTACTTC. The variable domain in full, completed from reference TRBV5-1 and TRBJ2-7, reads KAGVTQTPRYLIKTRGQQVTLSCSPISGHRSVSWYQQTPGQGLQFLFEYFSETQRNKGNFPGRFSGRQFSNSRSEMNVSTLELGDSALYLCASSLTWGGYEQYFGPGTRLTVT.